The 8 T cell receptor beta chains presented below share a single source sample, sequenced in a study of T cells after yellow fever vaccination. TCRdb ran MiXCR on the 5' RACE reads and lists one entry per CDR3 protein. The sample records around 530,000 distinct CDR3 sequences, less than 20% being singletons. The input for sequencing was PBMCs, taken more than 4 days after the first yellow fever vaccination. The source of these receptors is a man younger than 35 who received the YFV17D yellow fever vaccine.

This sequence joins TRBV19 and TRBJ2-1; D gene ambiguous. V lost 4 bases and J lost 2, with 12 bases in between. Germline V gene lookup returns CDR1 LNHDA and CDR2 SQIVND (reference sequence). This CDR3 is 15 amino acids long. The CDR3 DNA follows: TGTGCCAGTAGTAAACCGGGCAAAACCTACAATGAGCAGTTCTTC. Translating gives CASSKPGKTYNEQFF.

The rearrangement links TRBV7-2 to TRBJ2-5; D gene ambiguous. Deletions cut 1 base from V and 4 bases from J, with 13 bases between. The germline V gene encodes CDR1 SGHTA and CDR2 FQGNSA. The CDR3 is 15 amino acids. In DNA form, the CDR3 reads TGTGCCAGCAGCTTAGGAATGGGGTTAGGAGAGACCCAGTACTTC. As protein: CASSLGMGLGETQYF.

This clonotype was seen only a few times. An end of the junction does not agree with germline; a read error may underlie this. Here the CDR3 DNA reads TGTGCTGCCTCGGGCACCGGGTTC. The encoded protein is CAASGTGF. The chain uses TRBV6-6 and TRBJ2-6; D gene unclear. Germline V gene lookup returns CDR1 MNHNY and CDR2 SVGAGI (reference sequence). The CDR3 sequence is 8 residues long.

This chain uses TRBV7-9 with TRBJ1-5; maybe TRBD1 (6 bases). The CDR3 runs 15 residues. Trimming removed 1 base from V and 5 bases from J, with 12 bases in between. Germline V gene data show CDR1 as SEHNR and CDR2 as FQNEAQ (reference sequence). CDR3 in DNA: TGTGCCAGCAGCTTAGACGGGGACACCCATCAGCCCCAGCATTTT. Protein product: CASSLDGDTHQPQHF.

This clonotype showed up just a few times. The chain joins TRBV13 to TRBJ1-1, with no clear D. Germline lookup yields CDR1 PRHDT and CDR2 FYEKMQ (reference sequence). Trimming cost V 2 bases and J 7 bases, with 14 bases left between them. The CDR3 runs 14 residues. The CDR3 DNA reads TGTGCCAGCAGCTTACGCCTCCCCCGGGGTGAAGCTTTCTTT. It translates to CASSLRLPRGEAFF. The variable domain in full, with the rest retrieved from reference TRBV13 and TRBJ1-1, is AAGVIQSPRHLIKEKRETATLKCYPIPRHDTVYWYQQGPGQDPQFLISFYEKMQSDKGSIPDRFSAQQFSDYHSELNMSSLELGDSALYFCASSLRLPRGEAFFGQGTRLTVV.

This clonotype was detected only a few times. The CDR3 bases are TGTGCCAGCAGCTTAGTAGGAGACCACCCGGTAGATTCACCCCTCCACTTT. Translating gives CASSLVGDHPVDSPLHF. The chain combines TRBV7-9 with TRBJ1-6; no reliable D call. Germline lookup yields CDR1 SEHNR and CDR2 FQNEAQ (reference sequence). This CDR3 has 17 amino acids. The germline V and J ends were trimmed by 1 base and 8 bases, with 18 bases remaining between them.

The chain has TRBV29-1 and TRBJ2-1; D is possibly TRBD1 (5 bases). The germline V gene encodes CDR1 SQVTM and CDR2 ANQGSEA. This CDR3 has 10 amino acids. V lost 7 bases and J lost 10, with 11 bases in between. CDR3 sequence: CSGARQEQFF. The CDR3 nucleotides are TGCAGCGGCGCCCGACAGGAGCAGTTCTTC.

There are a few counts of this clonotype. The chain links TRBV4-1 to TRBJ2-7; D ambiguous. Trimming removed 1 base from V and 1 base from J, with 8 bases in between. The germline V gene encodes CDR1 MGHRA and CDR2 YSYEKL. The CDR3 has 14 amino acids. Here the CDR3 reads CASSQVSGSYEQYF. The CDR3 DNA is TGCGCCAGCAGCCAAGTCTCCGGATCCTACGAGCAGTACTTC.